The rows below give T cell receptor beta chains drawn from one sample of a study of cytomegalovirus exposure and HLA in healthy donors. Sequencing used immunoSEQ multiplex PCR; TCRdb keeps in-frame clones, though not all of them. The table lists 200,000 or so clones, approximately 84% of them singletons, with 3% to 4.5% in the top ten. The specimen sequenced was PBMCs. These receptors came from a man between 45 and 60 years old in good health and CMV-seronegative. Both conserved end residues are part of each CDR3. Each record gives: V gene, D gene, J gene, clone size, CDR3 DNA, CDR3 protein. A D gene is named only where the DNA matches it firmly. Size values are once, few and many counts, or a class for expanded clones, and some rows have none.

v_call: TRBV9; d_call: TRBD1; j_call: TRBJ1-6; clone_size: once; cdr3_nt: TGTGCCAGCAGCGGAAGGGACAGGGGGTGGAATTCACCCCTCCACTTT; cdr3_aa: CASSGRDRGWNSPLHF
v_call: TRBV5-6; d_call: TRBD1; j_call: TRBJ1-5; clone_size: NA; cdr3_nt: TGTGCCAGCAGTACGGACAGGGGACAATCCAATCAGCCCCAGCATTTT; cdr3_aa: CASSTDRGQSNQPQHF
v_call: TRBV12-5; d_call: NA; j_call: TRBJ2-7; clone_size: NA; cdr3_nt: TGTGCTAGTGGCTTGGGGTTGAGCTACGAGCAGTACTTC; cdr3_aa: CASGLGLSYEQYF
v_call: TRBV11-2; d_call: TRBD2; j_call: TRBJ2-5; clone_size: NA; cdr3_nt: TGTGCCAGCAGCCCCACCCCGCGGGAGACAGAGACCCAGTACTTC; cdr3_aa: CASSPTPRETETQYF
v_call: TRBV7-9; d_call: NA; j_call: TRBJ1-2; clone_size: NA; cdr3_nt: TGTGCCAGCAGCCCGGACCCGGGAGATGGCTACACCTTC; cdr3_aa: CASSPDPGDGYTF
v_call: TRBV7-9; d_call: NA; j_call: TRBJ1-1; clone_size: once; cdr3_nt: TGTGCCAGCAGCCGTTACAGGGACGCTGAAGCTTTCTTT; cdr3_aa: CASSRYRDAEAFF
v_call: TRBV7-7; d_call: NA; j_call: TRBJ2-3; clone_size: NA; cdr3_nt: TGTGCTAGCAGCCCCCCCGGCACAGATACGCAGTATTTT; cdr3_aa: CASSPPGTDTQYF
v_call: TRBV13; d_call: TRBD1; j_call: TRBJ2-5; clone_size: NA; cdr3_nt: TGTGCCAGCAGCGTCGGGACAGACAGCCAAGAGACCCAGTACTTC; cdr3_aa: CASSVGTDSQETQYF
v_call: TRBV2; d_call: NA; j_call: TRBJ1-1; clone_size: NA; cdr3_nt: TGTGCCAGCAGTGTCTGGCAGTCTGAAGCTTTCTTT; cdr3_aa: CASSVWQSEAFF
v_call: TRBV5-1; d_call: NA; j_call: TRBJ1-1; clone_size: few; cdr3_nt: TGCGCCAGCAGCTTGGCCGGGGACACTGAAGCTTTCTTT; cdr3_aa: CASSLAGDTEAFF
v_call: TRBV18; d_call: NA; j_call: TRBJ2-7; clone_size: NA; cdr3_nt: TGTGCCAGCTCACCACCGGTACTGGACGAGCAGTACTTC; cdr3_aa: CASSPPVLDEQYF
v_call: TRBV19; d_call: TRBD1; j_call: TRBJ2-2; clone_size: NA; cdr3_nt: TGTGCCAGTAGTACCCGACAGGGGGTCGGGGAGCTGTTTTTT; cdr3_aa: CASSTRQGVGELFF
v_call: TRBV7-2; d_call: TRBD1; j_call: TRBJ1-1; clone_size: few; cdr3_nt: TGTGCCAGCAACAACCGGGACAGCCAGCCCAACACTGAAGCTTTCTTT; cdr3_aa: CASNNRDSQPNTEAFF
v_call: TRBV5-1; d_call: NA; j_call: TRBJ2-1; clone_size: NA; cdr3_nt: TGCGCCAGCAGCTTGGCGACAGGTTCCTACAATGAGCAGTTCTTC; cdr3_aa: CASSLATGSYNEQFF
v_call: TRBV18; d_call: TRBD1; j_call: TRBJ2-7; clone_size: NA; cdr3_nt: TGTGCCAGCTCACCTGAGACAGGGTTTACCTACGAGCAGTACTTC; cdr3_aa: CASSPETGFTYEQYF
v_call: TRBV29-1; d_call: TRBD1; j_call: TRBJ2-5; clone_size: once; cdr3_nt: TGCAGCGTTTCTATACCGGGACAGCAAGAGACCCAGTACTTC; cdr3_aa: CSVSIPGQQETQYF
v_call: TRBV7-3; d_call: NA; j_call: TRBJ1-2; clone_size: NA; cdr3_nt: TGTGCCAGCAGCCTAGACGGAAACTATGGCTACACCTTC; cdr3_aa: CASSLDGNYGYTF
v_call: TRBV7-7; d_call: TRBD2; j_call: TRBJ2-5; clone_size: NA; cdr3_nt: TGTGCTAGCAGCCCGGGGGGGGCTAGCGGGGGGAAAGAGACCCAGTACTTC; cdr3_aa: CASSPGGASGGKETQYF
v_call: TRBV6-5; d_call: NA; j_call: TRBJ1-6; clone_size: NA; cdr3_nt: TGTGCCAGCAGTTACGCGGCCTCACCCCTCCACTTT; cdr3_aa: CASSYAASPLHF
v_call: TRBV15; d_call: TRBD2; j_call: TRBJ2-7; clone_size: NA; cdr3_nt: TGTGCCACCAGCAGAGAGGCGACTAGCGGAACCTACGAGCAGTACTTC; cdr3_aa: CATSREATSGTYEQYF
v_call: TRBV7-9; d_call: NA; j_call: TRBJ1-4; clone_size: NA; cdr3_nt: TGTGCCAGCAGCTTTTCCTCCTCAACTAATGAAAAACTGTTTTTT; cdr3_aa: CASSFSSSTNEKLFF
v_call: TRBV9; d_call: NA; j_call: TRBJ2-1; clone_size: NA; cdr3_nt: TGTGCCAGCAGCGTAGACAGCTACAATGAGCAGTTCTTC; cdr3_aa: CASSVDSYNEQFF
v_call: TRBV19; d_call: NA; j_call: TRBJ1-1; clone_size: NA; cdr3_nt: TGTGCCAGTAGTTTTCGTACAGAGCTGTACACTGAAGCTTTCTTT; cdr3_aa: CASSFRTELYTEAFF
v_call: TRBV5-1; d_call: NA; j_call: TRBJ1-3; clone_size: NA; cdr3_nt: TGCGCCAGCAGCTTCGGCAGGGTTGGAAACACCATATATTTT; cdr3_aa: CASSFGRVGNTIYF
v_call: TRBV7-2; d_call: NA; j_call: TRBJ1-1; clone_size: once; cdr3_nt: TGTGCCAGCAGCTCCTTCTTCGACAGCATGAACAGGGTAGCTTTCTTT; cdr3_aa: CASSSFFDSMNRVAFF
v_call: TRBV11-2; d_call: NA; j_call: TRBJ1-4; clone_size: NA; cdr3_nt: TGTGCCAGCCGCGGCAGGGAAGGAGAAAAACTGTTTTTT; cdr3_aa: CASRGREGEKLFF
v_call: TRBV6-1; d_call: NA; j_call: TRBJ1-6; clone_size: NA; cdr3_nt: TGTGCCAGCAGTGAAGGGCGCGGCTCCTATAATTCACCCCTCCACTTT; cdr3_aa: CASSEGRGSYNSPLHF
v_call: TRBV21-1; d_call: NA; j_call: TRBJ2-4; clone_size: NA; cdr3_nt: TGTGCCAGCAGCAAGAGGGTATATAGGGTGGTCGGAGCCAAAAACATTCAGTACTTC; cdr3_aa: CASSKRVYRVVGAKNIQYF
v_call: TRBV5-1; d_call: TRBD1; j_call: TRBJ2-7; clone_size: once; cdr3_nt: TGCGCCAGCAGCTTCTCCAGGGGGTCCTACGAGCAGTACTTC; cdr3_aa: CASSFSRGSYEQYF
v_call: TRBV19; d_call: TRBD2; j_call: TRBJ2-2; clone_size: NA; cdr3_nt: TGTGCCAGTAGTAAGACGGGGGGGCGAACCGGGGAGCTGTTTTTT; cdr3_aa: CASSKTGGRTGELFF
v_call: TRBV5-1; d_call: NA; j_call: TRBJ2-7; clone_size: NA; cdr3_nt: TGCGCCAGCAGCTTGGCCCAGCGATCCTACGAGCAGTACTTC; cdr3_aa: CASSLAQRSYEQYF
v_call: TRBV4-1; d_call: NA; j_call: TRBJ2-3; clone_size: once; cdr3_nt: TGCGCCAGCAGTCCGGCCGGGGGCACAGATACGCAGTATTTT; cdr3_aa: CASSPAGGTDTQYF
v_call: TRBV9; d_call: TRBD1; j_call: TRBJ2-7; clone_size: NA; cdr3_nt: TGTGCCAGCAGCACCGCGGACAGGGGCGAGCAGTACTTC; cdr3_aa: CASSTADRGEQYF
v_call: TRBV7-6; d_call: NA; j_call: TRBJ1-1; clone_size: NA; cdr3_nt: TGTGCCAGCAGCCAGGGTAGTTCGATGGAGACTGAAGCTTTCTTT; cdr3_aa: CASSQGSSMETEAFF
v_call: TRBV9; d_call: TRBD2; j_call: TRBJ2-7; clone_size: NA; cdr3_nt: TGTGCCAGCAGCGTGGGCAGCGGGGTTAAAGAGCAGTACTTC; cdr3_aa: CASSVGSGVKEQYF
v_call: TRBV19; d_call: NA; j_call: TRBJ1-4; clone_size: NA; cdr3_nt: TGTGCCAGTAGTATAGCCAGTAATGAAAAACTGTTTTTT; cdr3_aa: CASSIASNEKLFF
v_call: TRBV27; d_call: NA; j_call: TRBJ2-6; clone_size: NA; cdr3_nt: TGTGCCAGTAGAGGCTCTGGGGCCAACGTCCTGACTTTC; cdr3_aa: CASRGSGANVLTF
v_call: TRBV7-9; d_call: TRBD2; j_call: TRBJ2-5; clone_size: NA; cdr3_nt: TGTGCCAGCAGCAGCCCCGGGGGGGAGACCCAGTACTTC; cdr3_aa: CASSSPGGETQYF
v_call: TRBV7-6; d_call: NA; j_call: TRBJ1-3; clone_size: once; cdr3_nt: TGTGCCAGCAGCCTACAGGGAACCTCTCCCTCTGGAAACACCATATATTTT; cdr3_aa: CASSLQGTSPSGNTIYF
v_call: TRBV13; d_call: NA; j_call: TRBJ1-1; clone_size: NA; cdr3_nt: TGTGCCAGCAGCTGGGAGGTCGGCAACACTGAAGCTTTCTTT; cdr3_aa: CASSWEVGNTEAFF
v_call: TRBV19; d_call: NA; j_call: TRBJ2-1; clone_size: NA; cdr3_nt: TGTGCCAGTAGTATAATTGGGGCTCACAATGAGCAGTTCTTC; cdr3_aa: CASSIIGAHNEQFF
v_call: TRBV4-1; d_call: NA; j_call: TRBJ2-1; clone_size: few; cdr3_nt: TGCGCCAGCAGCCAAGGGGCGGGGGCCCTTAACCAGGGTTCCTACAATGAGCAGTTCTTC; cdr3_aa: CASSQGAGALNQGSYNEQFF